This is a list of T cell receptor beta chains from one sample in a study of blood T cell repertoires in COVID-19. Data came from immunoSEQ multiplex PCR; TCRdb stores just in-frame clones and leaves some out. In the table there are 45,000 to 60,000 clones, roughly 83% of which are singletons. The sample consisted of peripheral blood. These receptors were taken from a man in his forties or fifties with acute or convalescent COVID-19. The CDR3 runs from the conserved cysteine through the conserved F or W. The D gene is left open where the match is weak. Where a row states a size, it is once, few, many or the class of an expanded clone; other rows omit it.

>TRBV5-5|TRBJ1-5|TRBD1|.
CASSLRSTGGLSNQPQHF
TGTGCCAGCAGTTTGCGGTCCACAGGGGGCTTGAGCAATCAGCCCCAGCATTTT
>TRBV5-4|TRBJ1-2|TRBD1|.
CASRPWGQSNYGYTF
TGTGCCAGCCGACCATGGGGACAGTCTAACTATGGCTACACCTTC
>TRBV7-3|TRBJ2-2|TRBD2|.
CASSLRVAGAGELFF
TGTGCCAGCAGCTTGAGGGTAGCGGGAGCCGGGGAGCTGTTTTTT
>TRBV5-6|TRBJ1-2|.|.
CASSPQFDGYTF
TGTGCCAGCAGCCCGCAGTTCGATGGCTACACCTTC
>TRBV6-4|TRBJ1-2|TRBD1|.
CASSETRTGGGGYTF
TGTGCCAGCAGTGAAACAAGGACAGGTGGTGGCGGCTACACCTTC
>TRBV5-8|TRBJ1-2|TRBD1|.
CASSLNRGPFGYTF
TGTGCCAGCAGCTTGAACAGGGGGCCGTTTGGCTACACCTTC
>TRBV12-3/TRBV12-4|TRBJ2-1|.|.
CASKGDPNEQFF
TGTGCCAGCAAGGGGGACCCGAATGAGCAGTTCTTC
>TRBV5-6|TRBJ1-1|.|once
CASSLTSRWTEAFF
TGTGCCAGCAGCCTGACAAGCCGGTGGACTGAAGCTTTCTTT
>TRBV7-8|TRBJ1-3|.|.
CASSLAQGTIYF
TGTGCCAGCAGCTTAGCACAGGGCACCATATATTTT
>TRBV5-1|TRBJ2-1|TRBD2|.
CASSFFREGDEQFF
TGCGCCAGCAGCTTTTTCAGGGAGGGCGATGAGCAGTTCTTC
>TRBV24-1|TRBJ2-3|TRBD1|.
CATSDPGTGSSTDTQYF
TGTGCCACCAGTGACCCTGGGACAGGGTCTAGCACAGATACGCAGTATTTT
>TRBV9|TRBJ2-3|TRBD2|once
CASSVDQREADTQYF
TGTGCCAGCAGCGTAGACCAGCGGGAGGCAGATACGCAGTATTTT
>TRBV5-4|TRBJ2-1|.|few
CAAMGRGPNEQFF
TGTGCCGCAATGGGGCGGGGGCCCAATGAGCAGTTCTTC
>TRBV3-1/TRBV3-2|TRBJ2-1|TRBD2|.
CASSQGVTSGGNEQFF
TGTGCCAGCAGCCAAGGGGTGACTAGCGGAGGGAATGAGCAGTTCTTC
>TRBV5-1|TRBJ2-1|TRBD2|.
CASSSGTSGAGEQFF
TGCGCCAGCAGCTCCGGGACTAGCGGGGCTGGTGAGCAGTTCTTC
>TRBV19|TRBJ2-1|TRBD2|.
CASSIPSRAGVSNEQFF
TGTGCCAGTAGTATTCCCTCGCGAGCGGGAGTAAGCAATGAGCAGTTCTTC
>TRBV29-1|TRBJ1-2|TRBD1|.
CSATGGNYGYTF
TGCAGCGCCACAGGGGGCAACTATGGCTACACCTTC
>TRBV7-3|TRBJ2-5|.|.
CASSFTSAVGETQYF
TGTGCCAGCAGCTTTACTTCAGCGGTAGGGGAGACCCAGTACTTC
>TRBV10-3|TRBJ2-5|TRBD1|.
CAISESGQGARETQYF
TGTGCCATCAGTGAGTCCGGACAGGGGGCGCGGGAGACCCAGTACTTC
>TRBV19|TRBJ1-6|.|.
CASSMVAAPRYNSPLHF
TGTGCCAGTAGTATGGTTGCGGCACCGCGCTATAATTCACCCCTCCACTTT
>TRBV6-6|TRBJ2-7|TRBD2|.
CASSPSGGLLVDEQYF
TGTGCCAGCAGCCCTAGCGGGGGCCTATTGGTGGACGAGCAGTACTTC
>TRBV5-6|TRBJ2-7|TRBD1|.
CASSPGTGDYEQYF
TGTGCCAGCAGCCCGGGGACAGGCGACTACGAGCAGTACTTC
>TRBV7-8|TRBJ2-3|TRBD2|.
CASNILGGGDTQYF
TGTGCCAGCAACATATTGGGGGGGGGAGATACGCAGTATTTT
>TRBV19|TRBJ1-5|TRBD1|few
CASTDRDYEPQHF
TGTGCCAGTACGGACAGGGATTATGAGCCCCAGCATTTT
>TRBV28|TRBJ2-7|.|.
CASRDGGTKVVQYF
TGTGCCAGCAGGGATGGGGGGACCAAAGTCGTGCAGTACTTC
>TRBV29-1|TRBJ2-5|.|.
CSVQGSGPRTQYF
TGCAGCGTCCAGGGTAGCGGCCCCCGGACCCAGTACTTC
>TRBV18|TRBJ1-3|.|.
CASSPLAVPGNTIYF
TGTGCCAGCTCACCACTCGCGGTTCCTGGAAACACCATATATTTT
>TRBV3-1/TRBV3-2|TRBJ2-1|TRBD2|.
CASSQDFWRGDNEQFF
TGTGCCAGCAGCCAAGATTTTTGGCGGGGGGACAATGAGCAGTTCTTC
>TRBV10-3|TRBJ2-7|TRBD1|.
CAISAVPGQGREQYF
TGTGCCATCAGTGCCGTCCCGGGACAGGGTCGGGAGCAGTACTTC